This entry features one T cell receptor beta chain sequence. Which antigen it targets is not known. Per-nucleotide qualities are absent, and no much larger clonotype sits a single base away. There are 15 amino acids in the CDR3, from cysteine to phenylalanine inclusive. The entry retains the CDR3 DNA only, 45 bases that are in frame from base 1. The junction shows trimming of 5 bases on V and 3 bases on J, plus 16 bases between the germline ends. As encoded in the germline V gene, CDR1 is SGHTA while CDR2 is FQGNSA. A single peripheral blood draw of around 120 mL on average was collected from each donor into heparinised tubes. A BD FACSAria II was used to sort naive, central memory, regulatory and stem cell-like memory CD4+ T cells with a panel that included CD45RO, CCR7, CD25, CD127, CD95 and CD27. Every sorted population had a purity above 95%. Right away, PBMCs were isolated by Lymphoprep density gradient centrifugation and were stained directly, with no culture step. To minimize batch effects, samples were stained and sorted in pairs, one healthy donor with one patient per experiment.

The data are from a study of beta chain features in type 1 diabetes (dated by TCRdb to 2017 to 2018). Study-level background: Mean age, gender distribution, total cell number and subset yield did not differ between patients and healthy donors. Naive and central memory subsets were obtained from all 30 or so donors, but regulatory and stem cell-like memory subsets were isolated from only 8 patients and roughly eight healthy donors. Across all samples, 107,917,701 sorted cells were examined, and cell number per subset correlated strongly with RNA yield. In the study, TCRB repertoires of sorted circulating CD4+ T cell subsets from recently diagnosed type 1 diabetes patients were compared with those of matched healthy donors. Overall study results and their limits: HLA sub-analyses involved small numbers of individuals, so any influence of HLA type on TCRB rearrangement remained unresolved. Naive, central memory and regulatory TCRB repertoires appeared more similar among patients than among healthy donors. Sequencing cDNA rather than genomic DNA could over-represent highly expressing activated cells, although activation and CD3 levels did not differ between groups. In all four CD4+ subsets, TCRB CDR3 length was moderately but significantly shorter in type 1 diabetes patients. PCR might favor shorter templates, but patient and control samples were amplified and corrected together, so any skew would affect both groups equally. Fewer insertions and more nucleotide deletions at VDJ recombination sites were observed in patients with type 1 diabetes, implying thymic rearrangement abnormalities.

The entire isolated RNA was reverse transcribed using the High Capacity cDNA Reverse Transcription Kit, and thus expressed TCRB transcripts were sequenced. Deep immunoSEQ sequencing was performed on naive, central memory and regulatory T cell samples, with an average of approximately 4 million total reads per sample. After sorted cells were lysed in RLT buffer, RNA was extracted with DNase-treated RNeasy Micro or Mini kits, with the choice depending on cell number. To prevent cross-contamination, every cell subset was processed on its own, while patient and healthy donor samples were processed together. Using the immunoSEQ multiplex PCR, TCRB sequences were amplified from cDNA into 87-bp fragments spanning the CDR3 region. Sequencing of the amplicons was performed on the Illumina HiSeq platform. As for the original processing: Synthetic template baselines were used to correct PCR bias computationally, reads within Hamming distance 2 were collapsed, and singletons that could not be merged were discarded. By aligning reads against IMGT, V, D and J genes, CDR3 length, and insertions or deletions at six rearrangement sites were assigned. Within each subset, clonotype counts were normalized to sorted cell number, after which true diversity and Gini coefficients were computed with the tcR R package. Repertoire sharing was quantified using the overlap coefficient calculated on TCRB nucleotide sequences. Here the immuneACCESS table is served through TCRdb, limited to in-frame sequences with V and J called. Missing clones are a known gap in these copies; in checked studies unresolved V genes cover under half, and the rest lacks a known reason. Clone size and V and J calls were adopted from that table, with D and trimming inferred from the DNA. The sample yields roughly 140,000 clones; 7.5% to 10% were counted once. About 0.6% of the sample belongs to the ten largest clones.

Specimen: central memory CD4+ T cells from blood. The clonotype originates from a man aged 18 to 29 in good health. Rearrangement joined TRBV7-2 to TRBJ1-1; a tentative D call is TRBD1 (6 bases match). CDR3 protein: CASSPGTPWDTEAFF. The sequenced DNA: TGTGCCAGCAGCCCAGGGACACCCTGGGACACTGAAGCTTTCTTT.